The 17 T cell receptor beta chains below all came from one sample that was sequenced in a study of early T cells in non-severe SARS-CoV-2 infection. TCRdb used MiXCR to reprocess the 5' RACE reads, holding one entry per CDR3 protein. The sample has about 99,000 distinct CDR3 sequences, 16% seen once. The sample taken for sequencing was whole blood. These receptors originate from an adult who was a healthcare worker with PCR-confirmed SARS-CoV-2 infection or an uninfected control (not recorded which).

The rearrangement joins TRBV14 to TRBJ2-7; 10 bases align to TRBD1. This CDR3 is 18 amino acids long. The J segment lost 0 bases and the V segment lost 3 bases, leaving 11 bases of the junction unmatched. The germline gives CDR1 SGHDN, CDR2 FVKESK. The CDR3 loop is CASSHGTGDLHSSYEQYF. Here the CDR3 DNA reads TGTGCCAGCAGCCACGGGACAGGGGATCTTCATAGCTCCTACGAGCAGTACTTC.

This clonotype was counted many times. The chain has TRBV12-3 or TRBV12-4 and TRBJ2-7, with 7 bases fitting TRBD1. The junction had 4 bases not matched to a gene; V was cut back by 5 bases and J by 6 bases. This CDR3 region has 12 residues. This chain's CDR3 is CASSPTGTEQYF. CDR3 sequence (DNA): TGTGCCAGCAGTCCGACAGGGACCGAGCAGTACTTC.

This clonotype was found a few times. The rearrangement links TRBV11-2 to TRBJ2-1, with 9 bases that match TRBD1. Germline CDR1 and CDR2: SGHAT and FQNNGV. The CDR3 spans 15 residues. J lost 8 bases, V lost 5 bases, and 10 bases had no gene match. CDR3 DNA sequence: TGTGCCAGCAGCCTCCGGGACAGGGTGTTCGATGAGCAGTTCTTC. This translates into CASSLRDRVFDEQFF.

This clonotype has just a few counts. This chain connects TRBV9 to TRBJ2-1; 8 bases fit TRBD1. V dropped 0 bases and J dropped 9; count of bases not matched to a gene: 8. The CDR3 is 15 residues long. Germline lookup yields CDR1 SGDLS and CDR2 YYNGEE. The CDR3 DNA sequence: TGTGCCAGCAGCGTAGCGACAGGGGCCGGGCGTGAGCAGTTCTTC. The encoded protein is CASSVATGAGREQFF.

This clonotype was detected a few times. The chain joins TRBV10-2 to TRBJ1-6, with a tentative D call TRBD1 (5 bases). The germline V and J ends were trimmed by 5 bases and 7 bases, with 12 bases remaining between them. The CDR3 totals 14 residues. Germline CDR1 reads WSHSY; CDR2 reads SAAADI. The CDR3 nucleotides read TGCGCCAGCAGTACGAGGGGCAGAAATTCACCCCTCCACTTT. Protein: CASSTRGRNSPLHF.

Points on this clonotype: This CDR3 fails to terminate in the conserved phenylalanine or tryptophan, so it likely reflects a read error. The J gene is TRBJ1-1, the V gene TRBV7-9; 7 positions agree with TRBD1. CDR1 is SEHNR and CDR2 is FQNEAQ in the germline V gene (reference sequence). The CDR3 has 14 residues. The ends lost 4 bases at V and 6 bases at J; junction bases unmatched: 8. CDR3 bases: TGTGCCAGCAGCTCCGACAGGGAAGGAGCTGAAGCTTTCCTT. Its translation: CASSSDREGAEAFL.

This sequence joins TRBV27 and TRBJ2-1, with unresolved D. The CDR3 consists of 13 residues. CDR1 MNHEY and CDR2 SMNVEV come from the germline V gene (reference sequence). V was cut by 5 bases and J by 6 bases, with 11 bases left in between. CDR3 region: CASSPRLLNEQFF. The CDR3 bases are TGTGCCAGCAGTCCCCGGCTCCTCAATGAGCAGTTCTTC.

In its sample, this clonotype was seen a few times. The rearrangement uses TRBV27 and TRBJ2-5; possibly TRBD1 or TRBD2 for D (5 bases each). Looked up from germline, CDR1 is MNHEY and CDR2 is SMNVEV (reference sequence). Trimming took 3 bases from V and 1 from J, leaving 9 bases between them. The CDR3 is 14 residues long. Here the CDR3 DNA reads TGTGCCAGCAGTTTTAGGGGACCCCAAGAGACCCAGTACTTC. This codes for CASSFRGPQETQYF.

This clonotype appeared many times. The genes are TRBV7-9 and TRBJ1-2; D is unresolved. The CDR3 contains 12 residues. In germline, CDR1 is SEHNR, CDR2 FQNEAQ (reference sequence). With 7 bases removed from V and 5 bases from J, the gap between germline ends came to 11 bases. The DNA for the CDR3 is TGTGCCAGCACGGATGACGAGTATGGCTACACCTTC. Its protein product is CASTDDEYGYTF.

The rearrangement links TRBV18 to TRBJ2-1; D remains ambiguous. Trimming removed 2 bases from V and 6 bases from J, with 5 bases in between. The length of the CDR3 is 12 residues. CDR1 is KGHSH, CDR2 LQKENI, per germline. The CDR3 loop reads CASSPGRNEQFF. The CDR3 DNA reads TGTGCCAGCTCACCAGGCCGCAATGAGCAGTTCTTC.

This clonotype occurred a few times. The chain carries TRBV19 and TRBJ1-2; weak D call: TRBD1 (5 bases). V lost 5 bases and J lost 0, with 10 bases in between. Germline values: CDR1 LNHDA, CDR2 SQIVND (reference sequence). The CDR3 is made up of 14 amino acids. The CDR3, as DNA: TGTGCCAGTAGTGCAGGGAAGGCTAACTATGGCTACACCTTC. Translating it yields CASSAGKANYGYTF.

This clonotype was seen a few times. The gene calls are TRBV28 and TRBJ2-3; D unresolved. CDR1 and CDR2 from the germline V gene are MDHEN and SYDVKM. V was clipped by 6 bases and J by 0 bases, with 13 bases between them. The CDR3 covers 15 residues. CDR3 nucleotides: TGTGCCAGCAGCCGGACGGATCCTAGCACAGATACGCAGTATTTT. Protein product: CASSRTDPSTDTQYF. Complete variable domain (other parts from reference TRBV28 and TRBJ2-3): DVKVTQSSRYLVKRTGEKVFLECVQDMDHENMFWYRQDPGLGLRLIYFSYDVKMKEKGDIPEGYSVSREKKERFSLILESASTNQTSMYLCASSRTDPSTDTQYFGPGTRLTVL.

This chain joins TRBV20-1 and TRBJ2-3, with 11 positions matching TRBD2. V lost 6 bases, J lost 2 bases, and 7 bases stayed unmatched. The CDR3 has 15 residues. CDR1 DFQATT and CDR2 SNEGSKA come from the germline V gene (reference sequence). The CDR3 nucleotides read TGCAGTGCGAGCACTAGCGGGGGTTTCACAGATACGCAGTATTTT. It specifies CSASTSGGFTDTQYF.

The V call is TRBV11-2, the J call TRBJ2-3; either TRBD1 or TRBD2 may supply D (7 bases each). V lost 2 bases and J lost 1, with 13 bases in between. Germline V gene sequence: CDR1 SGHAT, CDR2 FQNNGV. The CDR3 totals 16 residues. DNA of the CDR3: TGTGCCAGCAGCTTACGGGCAGGGGGGGGCACAGATACGCAGTATTTT. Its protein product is CASSLRAGGGTDTQYF.

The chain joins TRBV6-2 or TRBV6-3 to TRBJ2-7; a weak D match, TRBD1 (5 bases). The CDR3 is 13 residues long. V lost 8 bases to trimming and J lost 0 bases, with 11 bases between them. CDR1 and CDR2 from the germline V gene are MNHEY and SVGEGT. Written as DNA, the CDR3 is TGTGCCAGCTCACAGGTATTCTCCTACGAGCAGTACTTC. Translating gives CASSQVFSYEQYF.

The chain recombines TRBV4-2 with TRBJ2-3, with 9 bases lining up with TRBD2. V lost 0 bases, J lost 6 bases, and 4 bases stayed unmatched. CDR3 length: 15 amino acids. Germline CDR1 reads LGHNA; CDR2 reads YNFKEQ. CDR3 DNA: TGTGCCAGCAGCCAAGAAAGCGGGGGGATTGATACGCAGTATTTT. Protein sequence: CASSQESGGIDTQYF.

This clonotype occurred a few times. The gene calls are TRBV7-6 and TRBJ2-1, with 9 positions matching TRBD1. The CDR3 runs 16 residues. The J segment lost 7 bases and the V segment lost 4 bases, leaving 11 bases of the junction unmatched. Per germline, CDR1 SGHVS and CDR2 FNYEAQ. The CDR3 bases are TGTGCCAGCAGCTCCGTCCGGGGACAGGGTATAAATGAGCAGTTCTTC. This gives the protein CASSSVRGQGINEQFF.